This entry concerns a single T cell receptor beta chain. The antigen is unknown. The data are from a study of cytomegalovirus exposure and HLA in healthy donors. Study details: The approximately 100 million unique TCR beta sequences, from approximately 170 million T cells, were found by an earlier analysis. Overall study findings and caveats: The authors assumed roughly uniform sequencing depth across donors for presence/absence analyses.

The CDR3 loop spans 17 amino acids. V gave up 10 bases and J gave up 0 bases, with 22 bases separating them. CDR1 SGDLS and CDR2 YYNGEE come from the germline V gene. It was with 60 Vbeta and 13 Jbeta primers that the PCR ran. Using immunoSEQ multiplex PCR, the repertoire was profiled, and TCRdb retains in-frame clones only, with some absent. The data contain 200,000 to 250,000 clones, more than 75% of them singletons. At collection, donors were nominally healthy, but unrecorded immune exposures were probable. This TCR was sampled from a human donor in good health. Sequencing was carried out using PBMCs. This chain uses TRBV9 with TRBJ1-4; the D gene is possibly TRBD1 (6 bases). The CDR3 DNA reads as TGTGCCCGGTGCTACGGGGAGGGGGAGGCAACTAATGAAAAACTGTTTTTT. The encoded protein is CARCYGEGEATNEKLFF.